The table lists the clone carrying this TCR beta chain with many counts. These data are taken from a study of patients and donors after allogeneic stem cell transplantation. TCRdb processed the RT-PCR reads anew with MiXCR; each CDR3 protein has one entry. In the table there are some 960,000 distinct CDR3 sequences, over 15% of which are singletons. The specimen sequenced was blood, either unsorted or a sorted T cell fraction (not recorded which). This TCR derives from a human donor who was either an allogeneic HSCT recipient or a stem cell or donor lymphocyte infusion donor (not recorded which). It is not recorded whose cells these are; they may come from a transplant donor.

CDR3: CASAGGLAGEDEQFF. The CDR3 nucleotides read TGTGCCAGCGCTGGGGGACTAGCGGGAGAGGATGAGCAGTTCTTC. The chain has TRBV12-3 or TRBV12-4 and TRBJ2-1, with TRBD2 matching 14 bases. The CDR3 loop spans 15 amino acids. Losses at the gene ends were 8 bases for V and 8 bases for J; bases not matched to a gene: 8.